These T cell receptor beta chains were read from a single sample in a study of blood T cells in healthy people across ages. TCRdb redid the calling of the 5' RACE reads with MiXCR, one entry per CDR3 protein. The sample yields hundreds of thousands of distinct CDR3 sequences, under 55% seen once. The sample taken for sequencing was blood. The receptors were sampled from a man older than 75 in good health. CDR3s include the opening cysteine and the closing phenylalanine or tryptophan. Each record gives: D gene, J gene, CDR3 length, clone size, V gene, CDR3 protein, CDR3 DNA. A D gene is named only where the DNA matches it firmly. Rows give clone size only sometimes, using once, few, many, or a class for an expanded clone.

D gene: TRBD2; J gene: TRBJ2-1; CDR3 length: 15; clone size: NA; V gene: TRBV28; CDR3 protein: CASSRISGLYNEQFF; CDR3 DNA: TGTGCCAGCAGTCGTATTAGCGGGCTGTACAATGAGCAGTTCTTC
D gene: NA; J gene: TRBJ2-3; CDR3 length: 14; clone size: NA; V gene: TRBV5-1; CDR3 protein: CASSFNRDVDTQYF; CDR3 DNA: TGCGCCAGCAGCTTTAACCGGGACGTCGATACGCAGTATTTT
D gene: TRBD2; J gene: TRBJ2-3; CDR3 length: 14; clone size: many; V gene: TRBV7-9; CDR3 protein: CASSFGLATDTQYF; CDR3 DNA: TGTGCCAGCAGCTTCGGACTAGCGACAGATACGCAGTATTTT
D gene: NA; J gene: TRBJ2-1; CDR3 length: 13; clone size: NA; V gene: TRBV2; CDR3 protein: CASSARQNNEQFF; CDR3 DNA: TGTGCCAGCAGCGCCCGACAGAACAATGAGCAGTTCTTC
D gene: NA; J gene: TRBJ1-5; CDR3 length: 15; clone size: NA; V gene: TRBV10-3; CDR3 protein: CAISEGVTDNQPQHF; CDR3 DNA: TGTGCCATCAGTGAGGGGGTGACTGACAATCAGCCCCAGCATTTT
D gene: NA; J gene: TRBJ2-3; CDR3 length: 15; clone size: NA; V gene: TRBV7-6; CDR3 protein: CASSPWGRDLDTQYF; CDR3 DNA: TGTGCCAGCAGCCCTTGGGGCCGGGACTTAGATACGCAGTATTTT
D gene: NA; J gene: TRBJ2-6; CDR3 length: 15; clone size: few; V gene: TRBV6-2/TRBV6-3; CDR3 protein: CASSYLEPGANVLTF; CDR3 DNA: TGTGCCAGCAGTTACTTAGAACCCGGGGCCAACGTCCTGACTTTC
D gene: NA; J gene: TRBJ2-5; CDR3 length: 14; clone size: NA; V gene: TRBV4-3; CDR3 protein: CASSEGLTHREQYF; CDR3 DNA: TGCGCCAGCAGCGAGGGGTTGACCCATCGGGAGCAGTACTTC
D gene: TRBD1; J gene: TRBJ2-2; CDR3 length: 16; clone size: NA; V gene: TRBV9; CDR3 protein: CASSVEQGARTGELFF; CDR3 DNA: TGTGCCAGCAGCGTAGAGCAGGGGGCGAGGACCGGGGAGCTGTTTTTT
D gene: NA; J gene: TRBJ1-4; CDR3 length: 14; clone size: NA; V gene: TRBV20-1; CDR3 protein: CSAGDSATNEKLFF; CDR3 DNA: TGCAGTGCTGGCGACAGTGCAACTAATGAAAAACTGTTTTTT
D gene: NA; J gene: TRBJ2-3; CDR3 length: 14; clone size: few; V gene: TRBV6-6; CDR3 protein: CASSDRPNTDTQYF; CDR3 DNA: TGTGCCAGCAGTGACAGGCCAAACACAGATACGCAGTATTTT
D gene: NA; J gene: TRBJ1-3; CDR3 length: 11; clone size: NA; V gene: TRBV29-1; CDR3 protein: CSVDSGNTIYF; CDR3 DNA: TGCAGCGTTGACTCTGGAAACACCATATATTTT
D gene: NA; J gene: TRBJ1-1; CDR3 length: 16; clone size: NA; V gene: TRBV20-1; CDR3 protein: CSARDPVLGMNTEAFF; CDR3 DNA: TGCAGTGCTAGAGATCCGGTCTTGGGTATGAACACTGAAGCTTTCTTT
D gene: NA; J gene: TRBJ1-2; CDR3 length: 15; clone size: NA; V gene: TRBV10-2; CDR3 protein: CASSDDLGLDYGYTF; CDR3 DNA: TGCGCCAGCAGTGACGATCTGGGTTTGGACTATGGCTACACCTTC
D gene: TRBD2; J gene: TRBJ2-7; CDR3 length: 14; clone size: NA; V gene: TRBV5-6; CDR3 protein: CTSSLGLAGGEQYF; CDR3 DNA: TGTACCAGCAGCTTGGGACTAGCGGGAGGCGAGCAGTACTTC
D gene: TRBD1; J gene: TRBJ1-2; CDR3 length: 15; clone size: NA; V gene: TRBV7-2; CDR3 protein: CASSLASRGRGGVTF; CDR3 DNA: TGTGCCAGCAGCTTAGCGTCCAGGGGGCGGGGAGGCGTCACCTTC
D gene: TRBD1; J gene: TRBJ1-1; CDR3 length: 16; clone size: NA; V gene: TRBV7-2; CDR3 protein: CASSLVGQGAQGEAFF; CDR3 DNA: TGTGCCAGCAGCTTAGTAGGACAGGGGGCGCAGGGTGAAGCTTTCTTT
D gene: TRBD2; J gene: TRBJ2-7; CDR3 length: 16; clone size: few; V gene: TRBV7-2; CDR3 protein: CASSSPASGGYYEQYF; CDR3 DNA: TGTGCCAGCAGCTCCCCGGCTAGCGGTGGGTACTACGAGCAGTACTTC
D gene: NA; J gene: TRBJ1-6; CDR3 length: 14; clone size: NA; V gene: TRBV7-3; CDR3 protein: CASSLWGRGSPLHF; CDR3 DNA: TGTGCCAGCAGCTTATGGGGCAGGGGTTCACCCCTCCACTTT
D gene: NA; J gene: TRBJ2-7; CDR3 length: 14; clone size: NA; V gene: TRBV2; CDR3 protein: CASRLTADNYEQYF; CDR3 DNA: TGTGCCAGCAGATTAACGGCAGATAACTACGAGCAGTACTTC
D gene: TRBD2; J gene: TRBJ2-3; CDR3 length: 14; clone size: NA; V gene: TRBV6-2/TRBV6-3; CDR3 protein: CASKGLAGPDTQYF; CDR3 DNA: TGTGCCAGCAAGGGACTAGCGGGGCCAGATACGCAGTATTTT
D gene: NA; J gene: TRBJ2-7; CDR3 length: 14; clone size: few; V gene: TRBV11-2; CDR3 protein: CASSLSGGPIEQYF; CDR3 DNA: TGTGCCAGCAGCTTATCCGGGGGCCCCATCGAGCAGTACTTC
D gene: NA; J gene: TRBJ1-2; CDR3 length: 15; clone size: once; V gene: TRBV7-2; CDR3 protein: CASSFLASPEYGYTF; CDR3 DNA: TGTGCCAGCAGCTTTTTGGCGAGTCCTGAATATGGCTACACCTTC
D gene: NA; J gene: TRBJ2-1; CDR3 length: 12; clone size: NA; V gene: TRBV7-3; CDR3 protein: CASSLGLNEQFF; CDR3 DNA: TGTGCCAGCAGCCTTGGACTCAATGAGCAGTTCTTC
D gene: NA; J gene: TRBJ2-5; CDR3 length: 15; clone size: NA; V gene: TRBV5-1; CDR3 protein: CASSLVLGTQETQYF; CDR3 DNA: TGCGCCAGCAGCTTGGTGCTGGGAACCCAAGAGACCCAGTACTTC
D gene: NA; J gene: TRBJ1-5; CDR3 length: 14; clone size: NA; V gene: TRBV3-1; CDR3 protein: CASSQQLGNQPQHF; CDR3 DNA: TGTGCCAGCAGCCAACAGTTGGGCAATCAGCCCCAGCATTTT
D gene: NA; J gene: TRBJ2-5; CDR3 length: 13; clone size: few; V gene: TRBV7-2; CDR3 protein: CASSSGPGETQYF; CDR3 DNA: TGTGCCAGCAGCTCCGGACCTGGGGAGACCCAGTACTTC
D gene: TRBD1; J gene: TRBJ2-7; CDR3 length: 14; clone size: NA; V gene: TRBV12-3/TRBV12-4; CDR3 protein: CASSRSRDRYEQYF; CDR3 DNA: TGTGCCAGCAGTCGGTCCCGGGACAGGTACGAGCAGTACTTC